The 29 T cell receptor beta chains below all came from one sample that was sequenced in a study of metastatic and nonmetastatic thyroid tumors. With MiXCR, TCRdb called clones anew from the PCR reads. Of around 23,000 clones in the sample, about 14% were seen once. The entire patient cohort was treatment-naive prior to thyroid surgery. Sequencing was performed on tumor tissue. These receptor sequences come from a female donor with papillary thyroid cancer or a benign thyroid nodule (not recorded which). Some clones in this sample may be carry-over from other donors' samples.

This clone was recorded at least ten times. The same CDR3 also results from other DNA sequences found in this sample. V and J are TRBV6-1 and TRBJ2-4; D unresolved. This CDR3 contains 13 residues. Per germline, CDR1 MNHNS and CDR2 SASEGT. V was clipped by 8 bases and J by 7 bases, with 15 bases between them. The CDR3 sequence: CASLQGHGNIQYF. CDR3 nucleotide sequence: TGTGCCAGCCTGCAAGGTCATGGGAACATTCAGTACTTC.

This clone appeared many times. This chain's CDR3 is CASSQDTNTEAFF. In DNA form, the CDR3 reads TGCGCCAGCAGCCAGGACACGAACACTGAAGCTTTCTTT. The J gene is TRBJ1-1, the V gene TRBV4-1; a possible D gene is TRBD1 (5 bases). This CDR3 is 13 amino acids long. Germline CDR1 and CDR2: MGHRA and YSYEKL. V shed 3 bases and J shed 1 base, with 6 bases lying between them.

By share of the sample, this clone is medium-sized. The chain uses TRBV19 and TRBJ1-4; D possibly corresponds to TRBD1 (5 bases). The V gene's germline CDR1 is LNHDA and CDR2 SQIVND (reference sequence). V was clipped by 3 bases and J by 8 bases, with 13 bases between them. The CDR3 length is 14 residues. The CDR3 reads CASSMGGDYEKLFF. The DNA of the CDR3 is TGTGCCAGTAGTATGGGGGGAGATTACGAAAAACTGTTTTTT.

The sample holds many counts of this clone. The rearrangement joins TRBV19 to TRBJ1-1, with TRBD1 as a possible D gene (5 bases). The CDR3 sequence is 14 residues long. CDR1 is LNHDA and CDR2 is SQIVND in the germline V gene (reference sequence). The V end lost 3 bases, the J end lost 4 bases, and 12 bases lay between the germline ends. The CDR3 DNA reads as TGTGCCAGTAGTATTGTGGCAGGGAGCACTGAAGCTTTCTTT. Its protein is CASSIVAGSTEAFF.

The CDR3 sequence is CASNVLTWGLITGELFF. In nucleotides, the CDR3 is TGTGCCAGCAATGTCCTTACATGGGGCCTTATCACCGGGGAGCTGTTTTTT. V and J are TRBV2 and TRBJ2-2; a weak D match, TRBD1 (5 bases). This CDR3 contains 17 residues. CDR1 is SNHLY, CDR2 FYNNEI, per germline. The V and J ends lost 7 bases and 4 bases respectively, with 22 bases between them.

About this clone itself: A much larger clone is a single base away; this may be a read error. J is TRBJ2-3 and V is TRBV20-1, with TRBD1 matching 10 bases. Trimming at V came to 5 bases and at J to 7 bases, leaving 9 bases not matched to a gene. Germline V lookup: CDR1 DFQATT, CDR2 SNEGSKA (reference sequence). CDR3 length equals 14 residues. The CDR3 bases are TGCAGTGCTCCGGGACAGGGGATATCGAATACGCAGTATTTT. Translation: CSAPGQGISNTQYF.

CDR3 sequence reads: CSASMREGSFGYTF. The CDR3 bases are TGCAGTGCTAGCATGAGGGAGGGGTCATTCGGCTACACCTTC. The V gene is TRBV20-1, the J gene TRBJ1-2, with a tentative D call TRBD1 (5 bases). Deletions cut 3 bases from V and 8 bases from J, with 19 bases between. Germline values: CDR1 DFQATT, CDR2 SNEGSKA (reference sequence). This CDR3 is built from 14 residues.

This clone was seen at least ten times. The rearrangement uses TRBV2 and TRBJ2-5; D remains ambiguous. The CDR3 runs to 12 residues. From germline, CDR1 is SNHLY and CDR2 FYNNEI. Trimming removed 7 bases from V and 5 bases from J, with 11 bases in between. The CDR3 loop is CASTNPRETQYF. The CDR3 region has the DNA TGTGCCAGCACCAACCCGCGGGAGACCCAGTACTTC.

This clone was counted at least ten times. A much larger clone differs by one base, so this may be a read error. The genes are TRBV20-1 and TRBJ2-5; 9 bases align to TRBD2. J lost 4 bases, V lost 4 bases, and 10 bases had no gene match. CDR1 and CDR2 from the germline V gene are DFQATT and SNEGSKA (reference sequence). This CDR3 region has 15 residues. The CDR3 spells CSAKGSAGGRETQYF. Here the CDR3 DNA reads TGCAGTGCTAAAGGTTCGGCGGGGGGGCGAGAGACCCAGTACTTC.

On this clone itself: At one end, the junction sequence differs from germline, possibly due to a read error. The same CDR3 arises from other DNA sequences in this sample as well. The chain is built from TRBV5-1 and TRBJ2-7; TRBD1 aligns across 7 bases. CDR3 length equals 16 residues. Per germline, CDR1 SGHRS and CDR2 YFSETQ. DNA for the CDR3: TGTGCCAGCAGCCCCGCGGCCGGGACAGTGGCCCACGAGCAGTACTTC. Protein sequence: CASSPAAGTVAHEQYF.

This clone was seen many times. The chain carries TRBV12-3 or TRBV12-4 and TRBJ1-1, with D perhaps matching TRBD1 (6 bases). This CDR3 is 17 amino acids long. Trimming removed 2 bases from V and 1 base from J, with 17 bases in between. The CDR3 DNA follows: TGTGCCAGCAGTTTATGGGGGCTGAGTGGTACGAACACTGAAGCTTTCTTT. Translated, it gives CASSLWGLSGTNTEAFF.

The CDR3 DNA reads as TGTGCCAGCAGGGCCACAGGGGTGGGAAACACTGAAGCTTTCTTT. The encoded protein is CASRATGVGNTEAFF. The V and J genes are TRBV6-1 and TRBJ1-1, with TRBD1 matching over 7 bases. This CDR3 is 15 amino acids long. CDR1 MNHNS and CDR2 SASEGT come from the germline V gene. V gave up 6 bases and J gave up 2 bases; unmatched junction bases: 9.

This clone was found many times. The CDR3: CASSLGSGGDNEQFF. The CDR3 nucleotides are TGTGCCAGCAGCTTAGGTAGCGGAGGGGACAATGAGCAGTTCTTC. The chain carries TRBV7-3 and TRBJ2-1; D might be TRBD2 (6 bases). The germline CDR1 and CDR2 sequences are SGHTA and FQGTGA. V was trimmed by 2 bases and J by 5 bases, leaving 13 bases between them. The CDR3 spans 15 residues.

This clone came up a few times. A much larger clone sits a single nucleotide away, making a read error possible. This rearrangement joins TRBV9 to TRBJ1-4, with TRBD1 matching over 7 bases. This CDR3 is built from 14 residues. J lost 7 bases, V lost 6 bases, and 9 bases had no gene match. Looked up from germline, CDR1 is SGDLS and CDR2 is YYNGEE. CDR3 sequence: CASIPRQGREKLFF. CDR3 bases: TGTGCCAGCATCCCCCGACAGGGACGTGAAAAACTGTTTTTT.

This clone was observed at least ten times. This same CDR3 is encoded by further DNA sequences in the sample. The genes are TRBV2 and TRBJ2-5, with D hard to call. Trimming left V 5 bases short and J 2 bases short, with 6 bases between. The CDR3 covers 12 residues. The V gene's germline CDR1 is SNHLY and CDR2 FYNNEI. CDR3 sequence: CASSPTQETQYF. The CDR3 DNA is TGTGCCAGCAGTCCCACGCAAGAGACCCAGTACTTC.

This clone was seen at least ten times. The gene calls are TRBV4-1 and TRBJ2-5, with TRBD2 matching over 13 bases. Germline V gene lookup returns CDR1 MGHRA and CDR2 YSYEKL. CDR3 length: 16 amino acids. The V and J ends lost 1 base and 5 bases, in that order; junction bases with no gene match: 4. The CDR3 DNA reads TGCGCCAGCAGCCAAGGACTAGCGGGGGGCTATGAGACCCAGTACTTC. Its protein product is CASSQGLAGGYETQYF.

This clone was seen a handful of times. V usage is TRBV28 and J usage is TRBJ2-7; D is perhaps TRBD1 or TRBD2 (5 bases each). Germline V gene lookup returns CDR1 MDHEN and CDR2 SYDVKM. The CDR3 has 13 residues. The V end was cut by 6 bases, the J end by 7 bases, with 16 bases between. The CDR3 DNA is TGTGCCAGCAGCAGGTGGGGGTCTGCAGAGCAGTACTTC. It is translated as CASSRWGSAEQYF.

This clone was detected only a few times. The CDR3 here is CASDSNYRDPWNTGELFF. In DNA, the CDR3 is TGTGCCAGCGATTCAAACTACCGGGACCCCTGGAACACCGGGGAGCTGTTTTTT. This chain connects TRBV28 to TRBJ2-2; either TRBD1 or TRBD2 may supply D (5 bases each). The CDR3 has 18 amino acids. Trimming stripped 8 bases from V and 1 base from J, with 23 bases between. The germline gives CDR1 MDHEN, CDR2 SYDVKM.

This clone appeared many times. The chain joins TRBV20-1 to TRBJ1-4; no clear D. This CDR3 spans 13 amino acids. The V and J ends lost 3 bases and 7 bases respectively, with 12 bases between them. Germline V gene data show CDR1 as DFQATT and CDR2 as SNEGSKA (reference sequence). The CDR3 loop is CSASRPEGEKLFF. CDR3 coding DNA: TGCAGTGCTAGTAGGCCCGAAGGTGAAAAACTGTTTTTT.

A note on this clone: A much more abundant neighbour one base away suggests this may be a read error. The chain links TRBV5-1 to TRBJ1-1, with a tentative D call TRBD1 (6 bases). This CDR3 has 13 amino acids. Germline CDR1 SGHRS, CDR2 YFSETQ. The CDR3: CASSSQGATEVFF. CDR3 sequence (DNA): TGCGCCAGCAGCTCACAGGGTGCCACTGAAGTTTTCTTT.

In the case of this clone: A clone one base away is much larger, so this may be a read error. The chain carries TRBV20-1 and TRBJ2-5; 10 nucleotides match TRBD2. Per the germline V gene, CDR1 is DFQATT and CDR2 is SNEGSKA (reference sequence). The CDR3 sequence is 15 residues long. The CDR3 loop reads CSARDSGGIQETRYF. The CDR3 bases are TGCAGTGCTAGAGATAGCGGGGGGATCCAAGAGACCCGGTACTTC.

This clone was picked up many times. The V call is TRBV6-1, the J call TRBJ2-7, with 8 bases fitting TRBD2. CDR1 and CDR2 (germline): MNHNS, SASEGT. The CDR3 length is 14 residues. The V segment lost 2 bases and the J segment 5 bases; nucleotides outside the gene matches: 5. CDR3 nucleotides: TGTGCCAGCAGTGAACGAAGCGGGAGTAACGAGCAGTACTTC. This encodes CASSERSGSNEQYF.

Remarks on this clone: Sequence at one end of the junction differs from germline and may be a read error. The V gene is TRBV12-3 or TRBV12-4, the J gene TRBJ2-1; 9 bases align to TRBD2. This CDR3 has 15 residues. The CDR3 region is CASRLAGEVLLEQFF. DNA of the CDR3: TGTGCCAGCAGGTTAGCGGGAGAGGTGCTTCTCGAGCAGTTCTTC.

This clone was picked up many times. The same CDR3 can be traced to other DNA sequences in this sample. This chain joins TRBV12-3 or TRBV12-4 and TRBJ1-2; the D gene is possibly TRBD1 (5 bases). The CDR3 runs 11 residues. Between the trimmed V and J ends, which lost 9 bases and 3 bases, there was a span of 8 bases. The CDR3 protein is CASRQYYGYTF. As DNA, the CDR3 is TGTGCCAGTCGACAGTACTATGGCTACACCTTC.

This clone showed up many times. The chain combines TRBV5-1 with TRBJ2-3, with 10 bases aligning to TRBD2. Trimming at V came to 2 bases and at J to 1 base, leaving 7 bases not matched to a gene. Per germline, CDR1 SGHRS and CDR2 YFSETQ. The CDR3 sequence is 17 residues long. CDR3 residues: CASSLRPGTSGTDTQYF. Here the CDR3 DNA reads TGCGCCAGCAGCTTACGCCCCGGGACTAGCGGCACAGATACGCAGTATTTT.

This clone came up many times. The chain joins TRBV9 to TRBJ1-1, with D unresolved. The ends were cut back, 3 bases at V and 3 bases at J, with 18 bases in the middle. This CDR3 comprises 16 residues. CDR1 is SGDLS, CDR2 YYNGEE, per germline. CDR3 in DNA: TGTGCCAGCAGCGCTGGTATAGGAAGCTGGGACACTGAAGCTTTCTTT. Amino acids: CASSAGIGSWDTEAFF.

This clone showed up just once. The gene calls are TRBV20-1 and TRBJ2-1; TRBD1 or TRBD2 may be the D gene (6 bases each). Germline-derived CDR1 and CDR2 are DFQATT and SNEGSKA (reference sequence). The CDR3 is 16 residues long. Trimming pared 0 bases from V and 3 bases from J, leaving 15 bases between. The CDR3 nucleotides read TGCAGTGCTAGAGACGGGGGACATGTCTGCTACAATGAGCAGTTCTTC. It encodes CSARDGGHVCYNEQFF.

About this clone itself: Mismatch with germline at one junction end may stem from a read error. The chain is built from TRBV6-1 and TRBJ2-3; 13 nucleotides match TRBD2. The CDR3 runs to 16 residues. Germline V gene sequence: CDR1 MNHNS, CDR2 SASEGT. CDR3 residues: CDSIVGLAGSTDTQYF. DNA of the CDR3: TGTGACAGCATTGTGGGACTAGCGGGGAGCACAGATACGCAGTATTTT.

This clone came up a few times. At one of its ends the junction is not consistent with the germline gene, which may arise from a read error. The chain combines TRBV6-5 with TRBJ1-5, with a possible D match to TRBD1 (6 bases). The CDR3 totals 15 residues. Germline CDR1 reads MNHEY; CDR2 reads SVGAGI. CDR3 in amino acids: CASRYAGATIQPQHF. CDR3 nucleotides: TGTGCCAGCCGTTACGCGGGGGCAACTATTCAGCCCCAGCATTTT.